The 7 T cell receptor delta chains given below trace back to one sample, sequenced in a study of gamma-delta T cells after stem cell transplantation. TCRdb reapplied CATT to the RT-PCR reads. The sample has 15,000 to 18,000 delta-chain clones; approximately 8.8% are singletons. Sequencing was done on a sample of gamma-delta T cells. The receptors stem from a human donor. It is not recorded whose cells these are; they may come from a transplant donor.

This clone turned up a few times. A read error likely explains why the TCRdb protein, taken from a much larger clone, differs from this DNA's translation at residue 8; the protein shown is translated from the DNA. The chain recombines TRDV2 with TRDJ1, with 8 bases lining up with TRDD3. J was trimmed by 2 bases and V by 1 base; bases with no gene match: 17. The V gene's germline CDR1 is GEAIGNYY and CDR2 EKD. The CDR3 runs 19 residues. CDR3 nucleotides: TGTGCCTGTGACACAATTACGATGGGGGATGTTCCGGGGACCGATAAACTCATCTTT. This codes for CACDTITMGDVPGTDKLIF.

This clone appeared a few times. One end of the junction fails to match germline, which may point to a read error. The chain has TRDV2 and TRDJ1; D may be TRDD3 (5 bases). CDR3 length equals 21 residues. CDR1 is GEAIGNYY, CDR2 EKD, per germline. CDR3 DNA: TGTGCCTGTGACACCGTTGAGTTCCACCTGCGTACTGGTGTACTCACCGCTAAACTCATCTTT. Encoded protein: CACDTVEFHLRTGVLTAKLIF.

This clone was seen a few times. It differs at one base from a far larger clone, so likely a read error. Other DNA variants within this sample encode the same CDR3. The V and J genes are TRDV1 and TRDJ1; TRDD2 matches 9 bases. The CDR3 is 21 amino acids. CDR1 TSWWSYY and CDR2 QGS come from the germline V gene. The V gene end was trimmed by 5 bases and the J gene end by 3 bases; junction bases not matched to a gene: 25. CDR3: CALGTPEGLPTFATRADKLIF. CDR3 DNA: TGTGCTCTTGGGACTCCGGAGGGCCTTCCTACATTCGCGACTAGGGCCGATAAACTCATCTTT.

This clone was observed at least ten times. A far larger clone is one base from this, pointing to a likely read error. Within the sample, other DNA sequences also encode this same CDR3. The CDR3 nucleotides are TGTGCCTGTGACATAGTGGGGGATCCGCTATCTTACACCGAGAAACTCATCTTT. This codes for CACDIVGDPLSYTEKLIF. This chain joins TRDV2 and TRDJ1; 8 nucleotides agree with TRDD3. Per germline, CDR1 GEAIGNYY and CDR2 EKD. This CDR3 has 18 residues.

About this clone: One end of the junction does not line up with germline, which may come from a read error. CDR3 protein: CACDTTGGGSSFCGTRTMFF. The CDR3 coding sequence is TGTGCTTGTGACACTACCGGTGGAGGTTCATCCTTCTGTGGCACCCGAACGATGTTTTTC. The V gene is TRDV2, the J gene TRDJ3, with TRDD2 as a possible D gene (5 bases). The CDR3 spans 20 residues. Germline CDR1 is GEAIGNYY and CDR2 is EKD.

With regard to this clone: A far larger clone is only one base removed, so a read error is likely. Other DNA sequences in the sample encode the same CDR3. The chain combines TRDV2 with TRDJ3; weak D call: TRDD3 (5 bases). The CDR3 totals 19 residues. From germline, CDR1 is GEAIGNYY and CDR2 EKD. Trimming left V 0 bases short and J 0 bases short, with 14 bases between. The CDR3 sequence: CACDTLGDKSSWDTRQMFF. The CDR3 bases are TGTGCCTGTGACACCCTGGGAGACAAGAGCTCCTGGGACACCCGACAGATGTTTTTC.

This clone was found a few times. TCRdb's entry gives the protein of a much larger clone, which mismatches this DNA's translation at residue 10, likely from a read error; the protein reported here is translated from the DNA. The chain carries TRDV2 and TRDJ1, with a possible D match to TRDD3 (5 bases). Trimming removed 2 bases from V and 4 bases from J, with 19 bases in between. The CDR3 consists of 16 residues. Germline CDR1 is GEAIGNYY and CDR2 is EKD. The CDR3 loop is CACDRVGSGGRDKLIF. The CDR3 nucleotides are TGTGCCTGTGACAGGGTTGGATCGGGGGGCCGCGATAAACTCATCTTT.